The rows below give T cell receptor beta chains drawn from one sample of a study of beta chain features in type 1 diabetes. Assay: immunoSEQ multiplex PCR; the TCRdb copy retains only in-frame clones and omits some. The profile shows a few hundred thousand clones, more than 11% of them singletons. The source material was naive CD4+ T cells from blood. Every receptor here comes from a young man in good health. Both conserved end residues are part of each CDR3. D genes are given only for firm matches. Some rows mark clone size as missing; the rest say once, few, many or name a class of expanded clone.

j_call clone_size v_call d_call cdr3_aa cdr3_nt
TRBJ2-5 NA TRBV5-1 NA CASRDIGQETQYF TGCGCCTCCCGTGATATCGGTCAAGAGACCCAGTACTTC
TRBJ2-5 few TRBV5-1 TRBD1 CASSLAGQRETQYF TGCGCCAGCAGCTTGGCGGGACAGAGGGAGACCCAGTACTTC
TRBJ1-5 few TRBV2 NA CASRLQGFDQPQHF TGTGCCAGCAGGCTACAGGGTTTCGATCAGCCCCAGCATTTT
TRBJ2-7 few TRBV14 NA CASSQPGRVIGEQYF TGTGCCAGCAGCCAACCGGGACGGGTGATAGGCGAGCAGTACTTC
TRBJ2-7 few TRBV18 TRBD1 CASSLQGSASYEQYF TGTGCCAGCTCACTACAGGGGTCCGCCTCCTACGAGCAGTACTTC
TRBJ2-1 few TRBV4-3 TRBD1 CASSQDSGQTFGEQFF TGCGCCAGCAGCCAAGATTCGGGACAGACCTTCGGGGAGCAGTTCTTC
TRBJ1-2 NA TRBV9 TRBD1 CASSVARGLAGYTF TGTGCCAGCAGCGTAGCCAGGGGGCTAGCTGGCTACACCTTC
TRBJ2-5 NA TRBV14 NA CASSPPSWYQETQYF TGTGCCAGCAGCCCCCCCAGCTGGTACCAAGAGACCCAGTACTTC
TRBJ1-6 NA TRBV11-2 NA CASSVGVVNSPLHF TGTGCCAGCAGCGTAGGAGTTGTGAATTCACCCCTCCACTTT
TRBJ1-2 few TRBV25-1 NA CASSLTGYGYTF TGTGCCAGCAGTCTAACAGGGTATGGCTACACCTTC
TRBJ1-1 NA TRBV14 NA CASSQEWNTEAFF TGTGCCAGCAGCCAAGAGTGGAACACTGAAGCTTTCTTT
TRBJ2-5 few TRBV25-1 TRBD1 CASRHTGGETQYF TGTGCCAGCAGGCATACAGGGGGGGAGACCCAGTACTTC
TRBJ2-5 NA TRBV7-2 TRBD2 CASSLSSGRGAETQYF TGTGCCAGCAGCTTATCCAGCGGGAGAGGTGCAGAGACCCAGTACTTC
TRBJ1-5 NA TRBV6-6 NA CASSYWGGDQPQHF TGTGCCAGCAGTTACTGGGGAGGAGATCAGCCCCAGCATTTT
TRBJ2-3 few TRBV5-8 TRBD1 CASSHRGQGGTDTQYF TGTGCCAGCAGCCACAGAGGACAGGGGGGCACAGATACGCAGTATTTT